This is a list of T cell receptor beta chains from one sample in a study of T-cell memory formation after mild COVID-19. MiXCR, applied by TCRdb to the 5' RACE reads, yields one record per CDR3 protein. Found here are around 320,000 distinct CDR3 sequences, roughly an eighth of them singletons; the top ten hold 21%. The specimen sequenced was PBMCs or a T cell subset sorted from them (not recorded which). Source of these receptors: a man between 18 and 29 years old who had mild COVID-19 (a few samples of this study predate the infection). Cell type and time point are not known. The conserved cysteine and the conserved F or W are not part of the CDR3 here.

V,length,CDR3
TRBV5-1,13,ASSAGQVSTDTQY
TRBV3-1,18,ASSQGTGQATYSGANVLT
TRBV7-9,14,ASSAGTSGGIDEQF
TRBV28,10,ASSSSSYGYT
TRBV24-1,14,ATSETGGAGWETQY
TRBV5-1,15,ASSSRPAEGYQETQY
TRBV3-1,13,ASSQVNSRTDTQY
TRBV6-2/TRBV6-3,10,ASSRTRNEQY
TRBV10-3,10,AIRREGTEAF
TRBV11-1,12,ASSLTLAAETQY
TRBV24-1,14,ATSDGLAGSTDTQY
TRBV2,12,ASWAGGINQPQH
TRBV4-3,16,ASSQRIAPGHTIYTQY
TRBV6-1,14,ASSEGGARFGETQY
TRBV9,14,ASSVWGQGAGETQY
TRBV2,11,ASSESQRETQY
TRBV15,15,ATSARLAGGSYNEQF
TRBV4-2,13,ASSPGAIPPNEQY
TRBV21-1,13,ASGNRGRGTGELF
TRBV2,12,ASSEGTGTQPQH
TRBV6-2/TRBV6-3,13,ASSYSSGGPVEQF
TRBV10-3,12,ATSKRGGKETQY
TRBV10-3,13,AISVTGTGGSPLH
TRBV6-5,17,ASSYSFLSDRVNNSPLH
TRBV4-1,12,ASSQEFRPTEAF
TRBV2,13,ASSEEAYSGNTIY
TRBV7-2,12,ASSLDRVIYGYT
TRBV9,12,ASGSGGDYNEQF